Listed here is a single TCR beta chain. This sample was taken from a study of blood T cell repertoires in COVID-19. V was pared by 0 bases and J by 7 bases, with 12 bases between. This CDR3 contains 15 residues. From germline, CDR1 is MNHEY and CDR2 SVGAGI. Sequencing was performed with immunoSEQ multiplex PCR; in TCRdb, only in-frame clones are kept and a portion is missing. This repertoire shows under 350,000 clones, around 89% found once; its top ten account for roughly 5.1%. The chain couples TRBV6-5 to TRBJ1-4, with unresolved D. The sample comprised peripheral blood. This clonotype was sampled from a man aged 35 to 55 with acute or convalescent COVID-19. The chain's CDR3 is CASSYSKYAGEKLFF. In nucleotides, the CDR3 is TGTGCCAGCAGTTACTCGAAATACGCAGGTGAAAAACTGTTTTTT.